This T cell receptor (beta chain) was documented in a study of T cell responses to AZD1222 COVID-19 vaccine. General observations from the study: The span of vaccine-associated CD4 TCRs extended across spike, with dominance at 160-218 and 743-854. Donors in the cohort were predominantly white British and more often female, and clonal diversity was possibly underestimated.

Second-dose intervals of approximately 4 or approximately 12 weeks were pooled. The table came from immunoSEQ multiplex PCR; TCRdb's copy has only in-frame clones and leaves some out. The sample has roughly 56,000 clones, around 80% seen once. Notes on this clone: Its target is unknown.

This CDR3 region has 15 residues. V was trimmed by 3 bases and J by 2 bases, leaving 14 bases between them. Germline lookup yields CDR1 SGHAT and CDR2 FQNNGV. The sequence was collected from an adult who received the AZD1222 COVID-19 vaccine. This specimen consisted of peripheral blood, obtained 28 days after the second AZD1222 dose. The chain is built from TRBV11-2 and TRBJ2-7, with D possibly matching TRBD2 (6 bases). The CDR3 nucleotides are TGTGCCAGCAGCTTTAGGAGGACGGGGGCCTACGAGCAGTACTTC. This translates into CASSFRRTGAYEQYF.